The clone carrying this TCR beta chain has a count of ten or more. TCRdb fed the 5' RACE reads into MiXCR, producing one record per CDR3 protein. The sample consists of just under 350,000 distinct CDR3 sequences, approximately 12% of them appearing once. CDR3 size: 15 residues. The V gene end was trimmed by 5 bases and the J gene end by 4 bases; junction bases not matched to a gene: 10. CDR1 is MDHEN, CDR2 SYDVKM, per germline. The data were taken from a study of T-cell memory formation after mild COVID-19. V gene TRBV28 combines with J gene TRBJ2-7; 8 bases fit TRBD1. This clonotype originated in a man younger than 35 who had mild COVID-19 (a few samples of this study predate the infection). Cell type and time point are not known. The sequenced material came from PBMCs or a T cell subset sorted from them (not recorded which). The CDR3 spells CASSESGTGLYEQYV. The CDR3 nucleotides read TGTGCCAGCAGTGAATCGGGGACAGGCCTTTACGAGCAGTACGTC.